The 5 T cell receptor beta chains reported below all come from one sample, sequenced in a study of blood T cell repertoires in COVID-19 (TCRdb year 2020). Library preparation was by the immunoSEQ multiplex PCR assay. In TCRdb, the immuneACCESS table is reduced to in-frame sequences with V and J assigned. These tables do not hold every clone; where another copy was compared, an unresolved V gene accounts for under half, and the others remain unexplained. The sample table shows 200,000 to 300,000 clones, and 83% are seen once. Around 6% of the sample goes to the ten largest clones. The sample was peripheral blood. The source of these receptors is a human donor in a cohort sampled during active COVID-19.

CDR3 loop: CSASSTGTEAFF. CDR3 nucleotide sequence: TGCAGTGCTAGTTCGACTGGGACTGAAGCTTTCTTT. V usage is TRBV20-1 and J usage is TRBJ1-1; D gene uncertain. Looked up from germline, CDR1 is DFQATT and CDR2 is SNEGSKA (reference sequence). This CDR3 is built from 12 residues. V was shortened by 3 bases and J by 5 bases, with 10 bases between the two germline ends.

The chain joins TRBV19 to TRBJ1-3; 8 bases fit TRBD1. V lost 7 bases to trimming and J lost 4 bases; unmatched junction nucleotides: 6. The germline V gene encodes CDR1 LNHDA and CDR2 SQIVND (reference sequence). The CDR3 length is 14 residues. CDR3 sequence reads: CASNPRGQGNTIYF. DNA for the CDR3: TGTGCCAGTAACCCCAGGGGGCAAGGAAACACCATATATTTT.

V and J are TRBV29-1 and TRBJ2-5, with TRBD2 as a possible D gene (5 bases). This CDR3 has 12 amino acids. V dropped 5 bases and J dropped 4 bases, with 11 bases sitting between them. CDR1 is SQVTM and CDR2 is ANQGSEA in the germline V gene. The CDR3 region has the DNA TGCAGCGTTATCCTAGGAGGAGAGACCCAGTACTTC. Its protein product is CSVILGGETQYF.

The chain employs TRBV28 and TRBJ2-7, with TRBD1 matching over 9 bases. Germline assignment: CDR1 MDHEN and CDR2 SYDVKM. This CDR3 spans 16 amino acids. Losses at the gene ends were 3 bases for V and 2 bases for J; bases not matched to a gene: 8. The CDR3 DNA reads TGTGCCAGCAGTTTTAGCCGGGACAGGGTTACCTACGAGCAGTACTTC. Encoded protein: CASSFSRDRVTYEQYF. Full variable domain (rest looked up from reference TRBV28 and TRBJ2-7): DVKVTQSSRYLVKRTGEKVFLECVQDMDHENMFWYRQDPGLGLRLIYFSYDVKMKEKGDIPEGYSVSREKKERFSLILESASTNQTSMYLCASSFSRDRVTYEQYFGPGTRLTVT.

This clone appeared a single time. The chain carries TRBV19 and TRBJ2-1; D might be TRBD1 (7 bases). CDR3 length: 13 amino acids. Germline V gene lookup returns CDR1 LNHDA and CDR2 SQIVND (reference sequence). V was trimmed by 3 bases and J by 7 bases, leaving 10 bases between them. The CDR3 bases are TGTGCCAGTAGTATCAGGGGGGTAAATGAGCAGTTCTTC. Protein: CASSIRGVNEQFF.